This T cell receptor (beta chain) emerged from a study of blood T cell repertoires in COVID-19 (dated by TCRdb to the early 2020s). General notes on the study: The collaborator samples originated in the United States, Italy and Spain and spanned the acute and convalescent phases of COVID-19. The material from the prospective study consisted of cDNA or gDNA derived from T cells, B-cell-depleted T cells, or PBMCs. Deeply sampled blood TCRbeta repertoires from subjects exposed to, actively infected with, or recovered from COVID-19 were included in the dataset. The repertoires were released in a freely available public database meant as a resource for research on the immune response to SARS-CoV-2. Samples came from the ongoing ImmuneRACE study (first 160 participants) plus 1,254 subjects from 6 global collaborators. Nearly every sample came with metadata listing a de-identified subject ID, COVID-19 status, age in years and sex. Where available, HLA class I and class II types were taken from metadata supplied by the sample provider and were not determined by assay-based typing.

Each collaborating institution followed its own protocols to collect whole blood in K2EDTA tubes. For TCRbeta analysis, collaborators shipped samples as frozen whole blood, isolated PBMCs, or DNA extracted from either of those sample types. Note on this clone: Its specific antigen is unknown. No quality values exist for individual bases; no much larger clone is one base distant.

TCRbeta CDR3 regions were amplified from genomic DNA using the immunoSEQ Assay, a bias-controlled multiplex PCR. In the authors' own workflow: Nucleated cell counts per sample were estimated from amplification of reference gene primers within the assay. To quantify the absolute abundance of each unique TCRbeta CDR3 rearrangement, sequence reads were collapsed and filtered. For each sample, productive Simpson clonality was calculated as the square root of Simpson's diversity index over productive rearrangements. In its TCRdb copy, this immuneACCESS table keeps in-frame sequences only and misses some clones. Where compared with another copy, unresolved V genes explain less than half of these, and the others have no known cause. The DNA was the basis for D and trimming; V, J and clone size are from that table. The sample table records hundreds of thousands of clones; approximately 83% of these occur just once. About 9% of the sample belongs to the ten largest clones.

Paper-wide results and their limitations: The amount of clinical and demographic metadata varied by source and participant and was provided uncurated.

The sequence derives from an elderly man with acute or convalescent COVID-19. Sequencing used peripheral blood.

The CDR3 loop reads CASQAIAGGPGDTQYF. The nucleotide sequence reads as follows: TGTGCCAGTCAGGCTATAGCGGGAGGGCCCGGAGATACGCAGTATTTT. The V gene is TRBV19 and the J gene is TRBJ2-3; 11 junctional bases match TRBD2. The CDR3, from cysteine to phenylalanine, totals 16 residues. Only CDR3 DNA remains: 48 bases, in frame from the first base. CDR1 and CDR2 were assigned from the germline V gene (reference sequence) as LNHDA and SQIVND. V trim: 8 bases; J trim: 5 bases; unmatched bases: 12.